The next 17 T cell receptor beta chains were all read from a single sample in a study of T cells in localized non-small cell lung cancer (dated by TCRdb to about 2020). The library came from the immunoSEQ multiplex PCR assay. In TCRdb, the immuneACCESS table is reduced to in-frame sequences with V and J assigned. These tables do not hold every clone; where another copy was compared, an unresolved V gene accounts for under half, and the others remain unexplained. Here the sample has 50,000 to 65,000 clones; 75% to 85% occur a single time. The ten largest clones represent around 4.8% of the sample. The sequencing here drew on PBMCs, taken before any cancer treatment. The source is a man aged 40 to 75 with stage II lung adenocarcinoma.

This clone was found a few times. The rearrangement joins TRBV7-8 to TRBJ2-7; TRBD2 aligns across 10 bases. Germline CDR1 SGHVS, CDR2 FQNEAQ. The CDR3 is made up of 15 amino acids. The CDR3 loop is CVCMGDEREGYEQYF. CDR3 nucleotide sequence: TGTGTTTGCATGGGGGACGAGCGGGAGGGGTACGAGCAGTACTTC.

J is TRBJ1-5 and V is TRBV19, with D possibly being TRBD1 (6 bases). With 4 bases removed from V and 3 bases from J, the gap between germline ends came to 16 bases. The CDR3 runs to 16 residues. In germline, CDR1 is LNHDA, CDR2 SQIVND (reference sequence). The CDR3 is CASSRPSGATNQPQHF. DNA for the CDR3: TGTGCCAGTAGTAGACCATCAGGGGCTACCAATCAGCCCCAGCATTTT.

V is TRBV7-9 and J is TRBJ2-1; possible D gene TRBD1, 5 bases. From germline, CDR1 is SEHNR and CDR2 FQNEAQ (reference sequence). This CDR3 region has 15 residues. V was clipped by 4 bases and J by 6 bases, with 16 bases between them. The CDR3 region is CASSSDPAGFNEQFF. The CDR3 DNA reads as TGTGCCAGCAGCTCGGACCCCGCAGGGTTCAATGAGCAGTTCTTC.

The J gene is TRBJ2-7, the V gene TRBV19; D ambiguous. This CDR3 region has 12 residues. Germline CDR1 is LNHDA and CDR2 is SQIVND (reference sequence). Trimming removed 1 base from V and 5 bases from J, with 6 bases in between. The CDR3 region is CASSIGTDEQYF. CDR3 DNA sequence: TGTGCCAGTAGTATAGGAACAGACGAGCAGTACTTC.

The V and J genes are TRBV7-9 and TRBJ1-5; D not resolved. Per germline, CDR1 SEHNR and CDR2 FQNEAQ (reference sequence). This CDR3 has 19 residues. V was shortened by 2 bases and J by 0 bases, with 20 bases between the two germline ends. The CDR3: CASSLTPWASEDSNQPQHF. CDR3 DNA: TGTGCCAGCAGCTTAACCCCCTGGGCGTCAGAGGATAGCAATCAGCCCCAGCATTTT.

V gene TRBV19 combines with J gene TRBJ1-2; tentative D call: TRBD1 (5 bases). This CDR3 contains 12 residues. Trimming pared 5 bases from V and 8 bases from J, leaving 12 bases between. The germline CDR1 and CDR2 sequences are LNHDA and SQIVND (reference sequence). DNA for the CDR3: TGTGCCAGTAGTTCCCCCGGGGGGGGCTACACCTTC. Translating it yields CASSSPGGGYTF.

The chain links TRBV7-9 to TRBJ2-2; TRBD2 is a possible D gene (6 bases). Per the germline V gene, CDR1 is SEHNR and CDR2 is FQNEAQ (reference sequence). This CDR3 region has 13 residues. V lost 5 bases, J lost 6 bases, and 10 bases lay in between. The CDR3 loop is CASSPRRAGELFF. The CDR3 coding sequence is TGTGCCAGCAGCCCTCGGAGGGCCGGGGAGCTGTTTTTT.

The chain uses TRBV7-9 and TRBJ1-1; D unresolved. The CDR3 totals 14 residues. V was shortened by 10 bases and J by 2 bases, with 17 bases between the two germline ends. CDR1 and CDR2 (germline): SEHNR, FQNEAQ (reference sequence). CDR3 region: CATFRQQLNTEAFF. CDR3 bases: TGTGCCACCTTTAGACAACAGCTAAACACTGAAGCTTTCTTT. Full variable domain (outside the CDR3, taken from reference TRBV7-9 and TRBJ1-1): DTGVSQNPRHKITKRGQNVTFRCDPISEHNRLYWYRQTLGQGPEFLTYFQNEAQLEKSRLLSDRFSAERPKGSFSTLEIQRTEQGDSAMYLCATFRQQLNTEAFFGQGTRLTVV.

This clone was seen many times. The chain joins TRBV9 to TRBJ2-3, with 9 bases identical to TRBD2. V gave up 3 bases and J gave up 4 bases; unmatched junction bases: 6. The CDR3 runs 15 residues. Per the germline V gene, CDR1 is SGDLS and CDR2 is YYNGEE. The CDR3 loop is CASSEGGRAPDTQYF. The DNA of the CDR3 is TGTGCCAGCAGCGAGGGCGGGAGGGCCCCAGATACGCAGTATTTT.

This rearrangement joins TRBV11-3 to TRBJ1-4; D is uncertain. The ends were cut back, 3 bases at V and 8 bases at J, with 10 bases in the middle. This CDR3 is 13 amino acids long. Germline V gives CDR1 SGHNT, CDR2 YENEEA. CDR3 sequence: CASSFGSGEKLFF. In DNA, the CDR3 is TGTGCCAGCAGCTTCGGAAGCGGGGAAAAACTGTTTTTT.

This chain uses TRBV2 with TRBJ1-3; D is perhaps TRBD1 (5 bases). This CDR3 comprises 15 residues. V was pared by 4 bases and J by 2 bases, with 12 bases between. Germline CDR1 SNHLY, CDR2 FYNNEI. In DNA, the CDR3 is TGTGCCAGCAGTGGTCGGCAGGGTACTGGAAACACCATATATTTT. Protein: CASSGRQGTGNTIYF.

This clone was observed a handful of times. The chain employs TRBV9 and TRBJ2-5, with 11 positions matching TRBD2. This CDR3 comprises 19 residues. CDR1 is SGDLS and CDR2 is YYNGEE in the germline V gene. V shed 0 bases and J 5 bases; nucleotides not matched to a gene: 15. In nucleotides, the CDR3 is TGTGCCAGCAGCGTAGAGGGAGTAGCGGGAGGGAGTTCGCGGGAGACCCAGTACTTC. As protein: CASSVEGVAGGSSRETQYF.

The J gene is TRBJ1-5, the V gene TRBV9, with TRBD1 as a possible D gene (6 bases). The germline V and J ends were trimmed by 3 bases and 4 bases, with 14 bases remaining between them. Germline values: CDR1 SGDLS, CDR2 YYNGEE. This CDR3 has 15 amino acids. This CDR3 is CASSARGDVNQPQHF. The CDR3 DNA reads as TGTGCCAGCAGCGCGAGGGGGGATGTGAATCAGCCCCAGCATTTT.

The chain uses TRBV9 and TRBJ1-2; no reliable D call. The germline gives CDR1 SGDLS, CDR2 YYNGEE. Trimming removed 1 base from V and 8 bases from J, with 15 bases in between. CDR3 length equals 14 residues. The CDR3 DNA follows: TGTGCCAGCAGCGTACAATCGGGCCATTGGGGCTACACCTTC. Its translation is CASSVQSGHWGYTF.

The chain couples TRBV5-1 to TRBJ1-1, with a weak D call TRBD1 (5 bases). V was shortened by 0 bases and J by 4 bases, with 16 bases between the two germline ends. Germline loops: CDR1 SGHRS, CDR2 YFSETQ. This CDR3 comprises 16 residues. The CDR3 DNA reads TGCGCCAGCAGCTTGGGACGCGCCCTGGGGGGCACTGAAGCTTTCTTT. Translation: CASSLGRALGGTEAFF.

The rearrangement links TRBV14 to TRBJ2-7; no firm D call. CDR3 length equals 13 residues. The germline V gene has CDR1 SGHDN and CDR2 FVKESK. Trimming took 0 bases from V and 2 from J, leaving 5 bases between them. Written as DNA, the CDR3 is TGTGCCAGCAGCCAAGACAGAACCTACGAGCAGTACTTC. Residues: CASSQDRTYEQYF.

The chain combines TRBV27 with TRBJ2-1, with D uncertain. Trimming shortened V by 0 bases and J by 5 bases, and 8 bases separated the two germline ends. The CDR3 has 14 residues. CDR1 is MNHEY, CDR2 SMNVEV, per germline (reference sequence). The CDR3 reads CASSLSGPNNEQFF. In DNA, the CDR3 is TGTGCCAGCAGTTTATCAGGACCGAACAATGAGCAGTTCTTC.